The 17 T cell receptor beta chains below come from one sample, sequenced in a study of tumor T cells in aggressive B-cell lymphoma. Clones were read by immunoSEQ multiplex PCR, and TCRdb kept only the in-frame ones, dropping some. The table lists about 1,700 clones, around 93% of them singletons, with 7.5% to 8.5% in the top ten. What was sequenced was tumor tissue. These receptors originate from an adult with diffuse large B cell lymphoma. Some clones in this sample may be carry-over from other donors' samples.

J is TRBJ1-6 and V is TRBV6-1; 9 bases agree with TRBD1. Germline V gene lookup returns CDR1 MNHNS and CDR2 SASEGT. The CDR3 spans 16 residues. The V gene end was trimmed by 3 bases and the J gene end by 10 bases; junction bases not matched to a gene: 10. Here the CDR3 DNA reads TGTGCCAGCAGTGATTCGGACAGGGGATTAAGGTCACCCCTCCACTTT. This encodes CASSDSDRGLRSPLHF.

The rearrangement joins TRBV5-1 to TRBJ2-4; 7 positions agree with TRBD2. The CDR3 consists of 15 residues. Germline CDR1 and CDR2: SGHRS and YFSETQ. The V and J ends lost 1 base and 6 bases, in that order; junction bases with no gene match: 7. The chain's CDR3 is CASSLRGDGSNIQYF. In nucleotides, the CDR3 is TGCGCCAGCAGCTTGCGGGGGGACGGCTCAAACATTCAGTACTTC.

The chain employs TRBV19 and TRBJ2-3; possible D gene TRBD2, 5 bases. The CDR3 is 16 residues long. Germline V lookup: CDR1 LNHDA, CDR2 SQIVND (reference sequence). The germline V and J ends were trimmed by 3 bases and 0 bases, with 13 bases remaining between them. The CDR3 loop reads CASSIRSAGSTDTQYF. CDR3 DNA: TGTGCCAGTAGTATCCGCTCGGCGGGTAGCACAGATACGCAGTATTTT.

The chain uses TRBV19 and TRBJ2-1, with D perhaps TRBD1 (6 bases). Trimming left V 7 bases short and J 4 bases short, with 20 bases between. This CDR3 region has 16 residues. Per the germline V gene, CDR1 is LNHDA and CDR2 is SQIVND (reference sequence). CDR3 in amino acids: CASTYSLGQGYNEQFF. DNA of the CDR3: TGTGCCAGTACCTACTCCTTGGGGCAGGGGTACAATGAGCAGTTCTTC.

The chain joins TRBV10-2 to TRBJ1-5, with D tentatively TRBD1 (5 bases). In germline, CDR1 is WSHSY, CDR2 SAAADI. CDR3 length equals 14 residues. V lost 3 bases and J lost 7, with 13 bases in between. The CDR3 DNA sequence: TGCGCCAGCAGTGAACGGAGGGGCAGCCAGCCCCAGCATTTT. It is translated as CASSERRGSQPQHF.

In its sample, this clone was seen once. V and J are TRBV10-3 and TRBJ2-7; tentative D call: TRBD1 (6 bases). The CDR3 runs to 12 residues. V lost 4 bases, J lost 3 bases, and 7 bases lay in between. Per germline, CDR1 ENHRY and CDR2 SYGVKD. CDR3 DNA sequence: TGTGCCATCAGTGGGACAGTCTACGAGCAGTACTTC. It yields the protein CAISGTVYEQYF.

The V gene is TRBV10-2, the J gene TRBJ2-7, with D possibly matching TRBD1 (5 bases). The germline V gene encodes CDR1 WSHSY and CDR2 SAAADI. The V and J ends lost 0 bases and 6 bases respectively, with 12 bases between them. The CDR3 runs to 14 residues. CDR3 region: CASSESWQGPEQYF. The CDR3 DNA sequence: TGCGCCAGCAGTGAGTCGTGGCAGGGTCCCGAGCAGTACTTC.

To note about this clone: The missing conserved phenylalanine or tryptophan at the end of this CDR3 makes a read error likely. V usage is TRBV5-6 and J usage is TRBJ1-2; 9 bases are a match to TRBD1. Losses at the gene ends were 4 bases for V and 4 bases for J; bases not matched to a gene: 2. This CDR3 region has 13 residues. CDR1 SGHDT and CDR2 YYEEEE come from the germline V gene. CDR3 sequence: CASSLQGAYGYTL. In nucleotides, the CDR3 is TGTGCCAGCAGCCTACAGGGGGCCTATGGCTACACCCTC.

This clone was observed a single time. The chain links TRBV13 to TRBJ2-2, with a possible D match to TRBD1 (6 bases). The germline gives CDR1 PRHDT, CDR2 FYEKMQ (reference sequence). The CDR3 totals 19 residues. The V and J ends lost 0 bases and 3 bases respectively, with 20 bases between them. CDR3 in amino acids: CASSLGNRDTGLDTGELFF. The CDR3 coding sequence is TGTGCCAGCAGCTTAGGGAACCGGGACACCGGGTTAGACACCGGGGAGCTGTTTTTT.

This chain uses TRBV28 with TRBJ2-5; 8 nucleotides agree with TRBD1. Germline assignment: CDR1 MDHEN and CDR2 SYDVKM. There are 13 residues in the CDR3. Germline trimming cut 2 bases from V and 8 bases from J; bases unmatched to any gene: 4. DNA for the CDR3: TGTGCCAGCAGTTTACCAGGACAGGGCACCCAGTACTTC. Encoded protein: CASSLPGQGTQYF.

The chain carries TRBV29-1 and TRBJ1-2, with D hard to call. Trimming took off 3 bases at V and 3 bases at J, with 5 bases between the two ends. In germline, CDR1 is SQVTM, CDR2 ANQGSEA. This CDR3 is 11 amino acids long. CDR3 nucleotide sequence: TGCAGCGTTGAGAGTGACTATGGCTACACCTTC. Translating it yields CSVESDYGYTF.

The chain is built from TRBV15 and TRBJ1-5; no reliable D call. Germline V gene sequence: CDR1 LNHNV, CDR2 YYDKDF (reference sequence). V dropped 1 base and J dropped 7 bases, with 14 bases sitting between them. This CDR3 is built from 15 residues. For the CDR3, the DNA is TGTGCCACCAGCAGAGGCGTATCAGGCGGGCAGCCCCAGCATTTT. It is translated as CATSRGVSGGQPQHF.

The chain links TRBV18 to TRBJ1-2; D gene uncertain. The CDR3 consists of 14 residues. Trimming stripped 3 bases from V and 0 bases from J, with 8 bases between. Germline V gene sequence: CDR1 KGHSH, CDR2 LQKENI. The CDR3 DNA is TGTGCCAGCTCACCGGCAGGAACTAACTATGGCTACACCTTC. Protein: CASSPAGTNYGYTF.

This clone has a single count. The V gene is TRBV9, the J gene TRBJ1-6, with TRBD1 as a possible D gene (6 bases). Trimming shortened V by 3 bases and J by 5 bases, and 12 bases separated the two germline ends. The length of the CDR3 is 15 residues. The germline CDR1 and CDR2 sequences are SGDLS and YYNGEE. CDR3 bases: TGTGCCAGCAGCGGGCCGGGACACCATAATTCACCCCTCCACTTT. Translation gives CASSGPGHHNSPLHF.

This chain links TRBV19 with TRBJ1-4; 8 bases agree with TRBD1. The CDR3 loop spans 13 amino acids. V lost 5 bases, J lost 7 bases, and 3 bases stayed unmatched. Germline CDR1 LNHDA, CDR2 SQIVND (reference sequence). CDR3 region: CASSQGATEKLFF. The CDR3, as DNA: TGTGCCAGTAGTCAGGGGGCGACTGAAAAACTGTTTTTT.

The CDR3 loop is CASSLRRKGDTQYF. The CDR3 coding sequence is TGTGCCAGCAGCTTACGCAGAAAGGGGGATACGCAGTATTTT. J is TRBJ2-3 and V is TRBV11-2, with D possibly being TRBD1 (5 bases). The V end lost 2 bases, the J end lost 6 bases, and 12 bases lay between the germline ends. The CDR3 is 14 amino acids. Germline CDR1 SGHAT, CDR2 FQNNGV.

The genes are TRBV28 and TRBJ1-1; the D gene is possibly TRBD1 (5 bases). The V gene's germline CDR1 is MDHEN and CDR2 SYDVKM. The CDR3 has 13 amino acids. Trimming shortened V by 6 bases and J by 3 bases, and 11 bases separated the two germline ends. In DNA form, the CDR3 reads TGTGCCAGCAGAAGGGGCAGATACACTGAAGCTTTCTTT. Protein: CASRRGRYTEAFF.